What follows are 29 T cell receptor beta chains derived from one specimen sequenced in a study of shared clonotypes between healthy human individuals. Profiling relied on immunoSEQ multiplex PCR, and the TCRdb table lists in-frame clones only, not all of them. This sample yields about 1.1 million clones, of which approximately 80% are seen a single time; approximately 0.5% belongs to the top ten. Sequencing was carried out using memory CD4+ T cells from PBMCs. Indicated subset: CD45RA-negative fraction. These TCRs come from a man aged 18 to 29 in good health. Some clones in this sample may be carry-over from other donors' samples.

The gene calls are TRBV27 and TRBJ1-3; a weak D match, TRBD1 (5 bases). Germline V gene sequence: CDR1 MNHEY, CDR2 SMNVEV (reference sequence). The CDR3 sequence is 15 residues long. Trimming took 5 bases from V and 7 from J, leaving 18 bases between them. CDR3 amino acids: CASSPLLARGNTIYF. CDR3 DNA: TGTGCCAGCAGTCCTCTACTGGCTCGGGGGAACACCATATATTTT.

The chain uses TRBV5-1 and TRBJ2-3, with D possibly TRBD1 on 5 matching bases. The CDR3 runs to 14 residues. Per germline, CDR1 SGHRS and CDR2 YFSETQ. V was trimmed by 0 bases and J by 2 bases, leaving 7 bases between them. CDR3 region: CASSLGQNTDTQYF. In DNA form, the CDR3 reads TGCGCCAGCAGCTTGGGACAGAACACAGATACGCAGTATTTT.

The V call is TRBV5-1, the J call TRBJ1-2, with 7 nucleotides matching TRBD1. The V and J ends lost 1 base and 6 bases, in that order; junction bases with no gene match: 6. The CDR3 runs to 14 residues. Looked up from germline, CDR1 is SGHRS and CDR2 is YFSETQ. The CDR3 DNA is TGCGCCAGCAGCTTGAGACAGGGATGGGATGGCTACACCTTC. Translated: CASSLRQGWDGYTF.

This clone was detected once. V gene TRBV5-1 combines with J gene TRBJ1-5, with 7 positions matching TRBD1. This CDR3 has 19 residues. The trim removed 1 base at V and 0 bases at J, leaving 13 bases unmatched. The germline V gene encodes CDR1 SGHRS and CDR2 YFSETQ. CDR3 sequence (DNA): TGCGCCAGCAGCTTGTTCGCCGGGACAGAGAGCGATAGCAATCAGCCCCAGCATTTT. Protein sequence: CASSLFAGTESDSNQPQHF.

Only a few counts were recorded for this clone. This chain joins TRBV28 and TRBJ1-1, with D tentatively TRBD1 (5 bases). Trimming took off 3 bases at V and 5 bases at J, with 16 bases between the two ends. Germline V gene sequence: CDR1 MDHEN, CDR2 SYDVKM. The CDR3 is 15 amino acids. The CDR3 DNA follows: TGTGCCAGCAGTTTTCCCCGCAGGGTCCAGACTGAAGCTTTCTTT. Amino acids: CASSFPRRVQTEAFF.

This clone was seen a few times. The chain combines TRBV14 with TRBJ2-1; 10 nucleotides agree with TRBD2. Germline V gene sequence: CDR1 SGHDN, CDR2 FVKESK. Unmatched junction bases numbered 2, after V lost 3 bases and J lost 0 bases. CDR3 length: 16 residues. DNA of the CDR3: TGTGCCAGCAGCCACTTAGCGGGAGGCTCCTACAATGAGCAGTTCTTC. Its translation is CASSHLAGGSYNEQFF.

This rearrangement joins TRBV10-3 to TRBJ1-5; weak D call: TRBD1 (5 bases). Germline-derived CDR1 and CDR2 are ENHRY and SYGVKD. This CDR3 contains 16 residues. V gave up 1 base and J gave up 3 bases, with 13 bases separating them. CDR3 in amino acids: CAISEFAGTANQPQHF. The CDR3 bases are TGTGCCATCAGTGAGTTCGCAGGGACGGCCAATCAGCCCCAGCATTTT.

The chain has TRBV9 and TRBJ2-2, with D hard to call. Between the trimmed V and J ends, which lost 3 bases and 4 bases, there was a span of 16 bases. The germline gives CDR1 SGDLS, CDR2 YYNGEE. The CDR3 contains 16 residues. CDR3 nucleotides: TGTGCCAGCAGCGCCCTCCCCGGTCTTTCCACCGGGGAGCTGTTTTTT. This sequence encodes CASSALPGLSTGELFF.

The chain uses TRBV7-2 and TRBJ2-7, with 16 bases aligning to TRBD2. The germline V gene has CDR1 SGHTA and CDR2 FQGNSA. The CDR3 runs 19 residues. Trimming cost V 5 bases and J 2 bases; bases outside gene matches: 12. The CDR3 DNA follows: TGTGCCAGCAGCCTTCTGGGGACTAGCGGGAGGGGCGTGACCTACGAGCAGTACTTC. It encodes CASSLLGTSGRGVTYEQYF.

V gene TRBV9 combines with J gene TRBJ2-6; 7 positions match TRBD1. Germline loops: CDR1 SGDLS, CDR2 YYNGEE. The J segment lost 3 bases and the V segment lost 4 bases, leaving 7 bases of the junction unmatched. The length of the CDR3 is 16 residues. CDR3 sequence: CASSSRGLDGANVLTF. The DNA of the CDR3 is TGTGCCAGCAGCTCAAGGGGGCTAGATGGGGCCAACGTCCTGACTTTC. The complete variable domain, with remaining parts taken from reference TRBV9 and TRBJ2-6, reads DSGVTQTPKHLITATGQRVTLRCSPRSGDLSVYWYQQSLDQGLQFLIQYYNGEERAKGNILERFSAQQFPDLHSELNLSSLELGDSALYFCASSSRGLDGANVLTFGAGSRLTVL.

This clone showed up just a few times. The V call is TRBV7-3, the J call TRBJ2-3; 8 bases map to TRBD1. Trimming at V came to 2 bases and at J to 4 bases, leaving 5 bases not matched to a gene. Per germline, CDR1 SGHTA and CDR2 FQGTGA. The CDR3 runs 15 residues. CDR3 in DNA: TGTGCCAGCAGCTTATCCAGGGGGCGCCCAGATACGCAGTATTTT. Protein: CASSLSRGRPDTQYF.

The CDR3 bases are TGTGCCAGCAGGAAGGGTCCCAATCAGCCCCAGCATTTT. Translated, it gives CASRKGPNQPQHF. V usage is TRBV6-5 and J usage is TRBJ1-5; D not certain. The V gene's germline CDR1 is MNHEY and CDR2 SVGAGI. Trimming took 6 bases from V and 3 from J, leaving 9 bases between them. The CDR3 consists of 13 residues.

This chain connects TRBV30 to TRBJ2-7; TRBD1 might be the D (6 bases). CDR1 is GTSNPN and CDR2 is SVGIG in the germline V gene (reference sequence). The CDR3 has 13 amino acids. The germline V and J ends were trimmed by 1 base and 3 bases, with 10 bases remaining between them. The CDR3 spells CAWSEGHNYEQYF. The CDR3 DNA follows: TGTGCCTGGAGTGAGGGACACAACTACGAGCAGTACTTC. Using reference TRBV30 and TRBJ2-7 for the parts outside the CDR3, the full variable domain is SQTIHQWPATLVQPVGSPLSLECTVEGTSNPNLYWYRQAAGRGLQLLFYSVGIGQISSEVPQNLSASRPQDRQFILSSKKLLLSDSGFYLCAWSEGHNYEQYFGPGTRLTVT.

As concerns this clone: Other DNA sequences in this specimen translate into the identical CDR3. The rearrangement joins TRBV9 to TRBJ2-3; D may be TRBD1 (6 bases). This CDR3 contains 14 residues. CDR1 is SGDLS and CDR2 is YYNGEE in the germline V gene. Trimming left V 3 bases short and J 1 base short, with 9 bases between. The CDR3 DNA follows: TGTGCCAGCAGCGCAAGACAGGGCACAGATACGCAGTATTTT. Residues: CASSARQGTDTQYF.

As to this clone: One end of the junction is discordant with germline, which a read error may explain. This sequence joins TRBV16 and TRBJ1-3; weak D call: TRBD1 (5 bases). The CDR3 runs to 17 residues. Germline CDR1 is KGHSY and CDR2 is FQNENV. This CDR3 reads CASCQGTPKRDRNTIYF. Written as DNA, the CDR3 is TGTGCCAGCTGCCAGGGTACCCCTAAAAGGGACCGAAACACCATATATTTT.

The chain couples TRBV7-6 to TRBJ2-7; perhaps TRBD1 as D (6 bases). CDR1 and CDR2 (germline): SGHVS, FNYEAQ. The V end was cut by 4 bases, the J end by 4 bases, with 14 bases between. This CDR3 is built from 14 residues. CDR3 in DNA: TGTGCCAGCAGCTACCGGGACACCCAATACGAGCAGTACTTC. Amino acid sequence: CASSYRDTQYEQYF.

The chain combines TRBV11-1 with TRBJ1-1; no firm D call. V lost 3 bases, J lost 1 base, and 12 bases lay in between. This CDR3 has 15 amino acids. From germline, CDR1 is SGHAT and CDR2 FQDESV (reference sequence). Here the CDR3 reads CASSFWQDQNTEAFF. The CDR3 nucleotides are TGTGCCAGCAGCTTTTGGCAGGACCAGAACACTGAAGCTTTCTTT.

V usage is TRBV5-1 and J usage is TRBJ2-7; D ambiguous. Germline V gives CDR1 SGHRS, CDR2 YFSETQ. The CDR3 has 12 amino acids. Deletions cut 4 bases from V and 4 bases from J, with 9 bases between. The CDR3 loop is CASSPLGYEQYF. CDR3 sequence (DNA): TGCGCCAGCAGCCCGCTAGGGTACGAGCAGTACTTC.

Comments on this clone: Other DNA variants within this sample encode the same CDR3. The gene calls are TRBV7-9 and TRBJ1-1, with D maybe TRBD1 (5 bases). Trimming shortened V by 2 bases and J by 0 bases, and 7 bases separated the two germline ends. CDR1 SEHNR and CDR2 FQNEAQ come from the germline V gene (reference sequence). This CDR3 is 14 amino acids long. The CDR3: CASSLQGLNTEAFF. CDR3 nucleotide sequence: TGTGCCAGCAGCTTACAGGGTTTGAACACTGAAGCTTTCTTT.

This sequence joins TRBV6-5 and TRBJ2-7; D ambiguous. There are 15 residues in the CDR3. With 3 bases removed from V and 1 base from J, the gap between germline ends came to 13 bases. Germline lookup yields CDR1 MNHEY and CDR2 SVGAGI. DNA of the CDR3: TGTGCCAGCAGTTATGGCCCACTGGATTCCTACGAGCAGTACTTC. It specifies CASSYGPLDSYEQYF.

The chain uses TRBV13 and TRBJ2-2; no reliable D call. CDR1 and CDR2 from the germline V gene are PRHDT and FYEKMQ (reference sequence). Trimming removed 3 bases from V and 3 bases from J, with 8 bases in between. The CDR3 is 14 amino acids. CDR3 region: CASSFGADTGELFF. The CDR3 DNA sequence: TGTGCCAGCAGCTTCGGAGCTGACACCGGGGAGCTGTTTTTT.

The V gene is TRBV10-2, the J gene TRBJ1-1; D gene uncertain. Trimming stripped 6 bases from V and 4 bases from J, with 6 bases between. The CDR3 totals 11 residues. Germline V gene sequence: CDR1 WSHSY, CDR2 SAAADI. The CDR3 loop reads CASRTGTEAFF. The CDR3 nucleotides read TGCGCCAGCAGGACCGGCACTGAAGCTTTCTTT.

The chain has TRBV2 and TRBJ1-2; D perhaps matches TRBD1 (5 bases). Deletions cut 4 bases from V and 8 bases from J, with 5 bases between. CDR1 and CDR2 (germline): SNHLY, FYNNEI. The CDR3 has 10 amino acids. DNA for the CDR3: TGTGCCAGCAGTGGGACAGGCTACACCTTC. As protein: CASSGTGYTF.

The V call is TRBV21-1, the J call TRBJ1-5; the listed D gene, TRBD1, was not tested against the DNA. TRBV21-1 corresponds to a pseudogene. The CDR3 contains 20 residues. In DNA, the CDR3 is TGTGCCAGCAGCAAAGTAAAAAATACCCTTTCCAGGGGGGCGAATCAGCCCCAGCATTTT. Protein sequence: CASSKVKNTLSRGANQPQHF.

CDR3: CASSPQQGETQYF. For the CDR3, the DNA is TGTGCCAGCAGCCCCCAACAGGGAGAGACCCAGTACTTC. The rearrangement uses TRBV5-4 and TRBJ2-5; possible D gene TRBD1, 6 bases. The CDR3 contains 13 residues. The germline CDR1 and CDR2 sequences are SGHNT and YYREEE (reference sequence). V was trimmed by 4 bases and J by 4 bases, leaving 11 bases between them.

For the CDR3, the DNA is TGCAGCGTTGAATCCAGGGGGATTAACTATGGCTACACCTTC. As protein: CSVESRGINYGYTF. The rearrangement uses TRBV29-1 and TRBJ1-2; 7 nucleotides match TRBD1. This CDR3 is built from 14 residues. J was trimmed by 1 base and V by 2 bases; bases with no gene match: 4. Germline V CDR1 and CDR2: SQVTM, ANQGSEA.

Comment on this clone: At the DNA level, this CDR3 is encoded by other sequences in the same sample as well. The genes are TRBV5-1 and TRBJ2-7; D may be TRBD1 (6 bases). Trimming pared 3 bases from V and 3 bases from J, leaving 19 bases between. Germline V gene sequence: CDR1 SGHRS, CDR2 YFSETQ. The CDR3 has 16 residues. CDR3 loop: CASSWTGQGNHYEQYF. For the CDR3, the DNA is TGCGCCAGCAGCTGGACGGGACAAGGCAATCACTACGAGCAGTACTTC.

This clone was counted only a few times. CDR3 loop: CASSETDSGNTIYF. In nucleotides, the CDR3 is TGTGCCAGCAGTGAAACCGACTCTGGAAACACCATATATTTT. This sequence joins TRBV6-1 and TRBJ1-3; D not certain. The V end was cut by 2 bases, the J end by 0 bases, with 5 bases between. The CDR3 has 14 residues. Per the germline V gene, CDR1 is MNHNS and CDR2 is SASEGT.

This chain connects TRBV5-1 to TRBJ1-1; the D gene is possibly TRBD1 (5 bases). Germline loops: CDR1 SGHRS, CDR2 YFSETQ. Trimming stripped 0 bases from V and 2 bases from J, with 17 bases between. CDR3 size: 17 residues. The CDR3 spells CASSLVREAGTNTEAFF. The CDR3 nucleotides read TGCGCCAGCAGCTTGGTCAGGGAAGCGGGTACAAACACTGAAGCTTTCTTT.